The following is a T cell receptor beta chain sequence with its context. What it recognizes is unknown. Clones were sequenced by immunoSEQ multiplex PCR, and TCRdb holds only the in-frame ones, with some missing. The profile covers about 170,000 clones, with more than 85% appearing a single time and around 3.8% taken by the ten largest. This sample stems from a study of T cell responses to AZD1222 COVID-19 vaccine. Unmatched junction bases numbered 8, after V lost 10 bases and J lost 6 bases. This CDR3 is built from 14 residues. Germline V gives CDR1 MNHEY, CDR2 SMNVEV (reference sequence). Study-wide findings and caveats: In all cases, repertoires were sampled only after the peak T cell response.

J is TRBJ2-1 and V is TRBV27, with 11 bases lining up with TRBD2. The sample was peripheral blood, taken on day 0 of AZD1222 vaccination. The source of this sequence is an adult in good health. CDR3 sequence reads: CATKLAGDPNEQFF. CDR3 sequence (DNA): TGTGCCACCAAACTAGCGGGAGACCCCAATGAGCAGTTCTTC.